The T cell receptor beta chain under discussion was sequenced for a study of T cell responses to AZD1222 COVID-19 vaccine (dated by TCRdb to the early 2020s). Notes on the research overall: A total of approximately 230 trial participants underwent TCR sequencing, of whom around 200 received two doses of AZD1222 and about 25 received two doses of the MenACWY control vaccine. Trial participants were enrolled by age into 18-55, 56-69 and 70-plus year subgroups, with roughly 150, 30 and 60 TCR-sequenced participants respectively. General study outcomes and caveats: Because no samples from the day 14 peak response were available, repertoires could be characterized only after the peak T cell response. CD4 TCRs associated with the vaccine covered the entire spike protein, and the dominant responses were in regions 160-218 and 743-854. In the small 56-69-year group, the increase in depth fell short of significance, most likely because of low power. Participants were mostly white British and included more females than males, and it was suggested by the authors that clonal diversity may have been underestimated. A significant rise in spike-specific TCR breadth and depth was observed after two AZD1222 doses relative to day 0 and relative to MenACWY recipients. Conclusions about previously exposed vaccinees are limited because only a handful of AZD1222 recipients were SARS-CoV-2 seropositive at baseline. Reportedly, almost half of the unique spike-specific TCRs recognized epitopes lying outside the regions that are mutated in the B.1.351 and B.1.1.7 variants.

This sample's time point label indicates: baseline before first vaccination. This sample's treatment or condition label indicates: meningococcal conjugate vaccine given as trial control. Vaccinee samples were obtained from the UK trials COV001 and COV002, which included a single-blind randomized controlled phase 2/3 trial of AZD1222 (ChAdOx1 nCoV-19) in healthy adults. For TCRbeta chain sequencing, PBMC samples from trial participants were taken at day 0 and at day 28 after the second dose. The CDR3 regions of human TCRbeta chains were subjected to immunosequencing. Per the authors' processing: Repertoire TCRs were checked for matches against a reference library of SARS-CoV-2-specific TCRs that had been generated using the MIRA antigen-specificity platform. Breadth was defined as the fraction of unique TCRs that were SARS-CoV-2-associated. Depth was defined as the fraction of total T cells that were SARS-CoV-2-associated. Using the MIRA data, each spike-specific TCR was mapped to the spike region that the TCR reacts to and placed in a CD4 or CD8 class. Log10-transformed breadth and depth values were compared by one-way ANOVA with Sidak's multiple comparisons tests. The source is immuneACCESS, and TCRdb retained only in-frame sequences with V and J called. Part of the clones is not carried over; for the studies checked, unresolved V genes explain less than half of this, and the remainder is unexplained. V, J and clone size are taken as reported in that table, and D and trimming were inferred from the DNA itself. This sample gives 130,000 to 150,000 clones in total; around 86% of them show up just once. Together, the top ten hold about 4% of the sample.

Of note for this clone: Its cognate antigen has yet to be identified. No base-level quality is on record; no much larger clone is a single base apart.

Here the sequenced sample was peripheral blood, taken on day 0 of MenACWY control vaccination. This TCR derives from an adult in good health.

The CDR3 is CASSLELSGPHNEQFF. The nucleotide sequence reads TGTGCCAGCAGCTTAGAGTTATCAGGGCCCCACAATGAGCAGTTCTTC. The chain links TRBV7-7 with TRBJ2-1; TRBD1 might be the D gene, on 5 matching bases. Per the germline V gene (reference sequence), SSHAT is the CDR1 and FNYEAQ is the CDR2. Trimming at the junction amounts to 1 base on V and 5 bases on J, and the germline ends lie 15 bases apart. Its CDR3 holds 16 amino acids, cysteine through phenylalanine. The read is trimmed to its CDR3 DNA, 48 bases read in frame from base 1.